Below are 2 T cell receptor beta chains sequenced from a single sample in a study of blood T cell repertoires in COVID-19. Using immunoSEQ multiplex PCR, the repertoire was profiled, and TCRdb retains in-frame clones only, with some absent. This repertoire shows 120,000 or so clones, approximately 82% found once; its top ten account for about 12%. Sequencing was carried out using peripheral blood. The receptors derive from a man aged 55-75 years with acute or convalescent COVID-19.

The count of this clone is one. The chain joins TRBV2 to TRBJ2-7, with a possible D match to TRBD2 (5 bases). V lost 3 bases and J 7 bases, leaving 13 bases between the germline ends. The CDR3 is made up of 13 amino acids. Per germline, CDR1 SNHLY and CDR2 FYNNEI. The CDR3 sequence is CASSDQLEAEQYF. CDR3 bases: TGTGCCAGCAGTGATCAGTTGGAGGCTGAGCAGTACTTC.

The CDR3 DNA reads TGTGCCTGGAGACCCAGGGTTCTGAACACTGAAGCTTTCTTT. The encoded protein is CAWRPRVLNTEAFF. The V and J genes are TRBV30 and TRBJ1-1; D possibly corresponds to TRBD1 (5 bases). Germline loops: CDR1 GTSNPN, CDR2 SVGIG (reference sequence). V lost 3 bases and J lost 0, with 11 bases in between. This CDR3 is 14 amino acids long.